The 18 T cell receptor beta chains presented below share a single source sample, sequenced in a study of CD8 T cells in ankylosing spondylitis (dated by TCRdb to about 2017). Library creation used 5' RACE. Sequencing was carried out with an Illumina HiSeq 2500. TCRdb ran its own pipeline on the public reads, namely fastp trimming at Q25 and MiXCR clone calling, and kept in-frame beta chains. Rows are combined by CDR3 protein, so each entry shows the most common genes and DNA. The sample table shows a few hundred thousand distinct CDR3 sequences, and around 10% are seen once. Of the sample, around 7% is held by the ten largest clones. Sequenced: blood, either unsorted or a sorted T cell fraction (not recorded which). Source of these receptors: a male donor with ankylosing spondylitis or in good health (not recorded which).

This clonotype was detected ten times or more. The chain joins TRBV9 to TRBJ2-7; D is uncertain. V dropped 0 bases and J dropped 6 bases, with 10 bases sitting between them. The CDR3 is made up of 13 amino acids. Germline values: CDR1 SGDLS, CDR2 YYNGEE. The CDR3 here is CASSVAWSSEQYF. As DNA, the CDR3 is TGTGCCAGCAGCGTAGCCTGGAGCTCCGAGCAGTACTTC.

This clonotype was counted between two and nine times. The CDR3: CASSFQVGGGSYNEQFF. The CDR3 nucleotides read TGTGCCAGCAGCTTCCAAGTAGGGGGGGGATCCTACAATGAGCAGTTCTTC. This chain joins TRBV7-2 and TRBJ2-1, with a possible D match to TRBD2 (7 bases). V was pared by 3 bases and J by 1 base, with 16 bases between. There are 17 residues in the CDR3. Germline loops: CDR1 SGHTA, CDR2 FQGNSA.

This clonotype has at least ten counts. The rearrangement links TRBV5-1 to TRBJ1-4; TRBD1 is a possible D gene (6 bases). In germline, CDR1 is SGHRS, CDR2 YFSETQ. Trimming removed 3 bases from V and 6 bases from J, with 15 bases in between. The CDR3 loop spans 15 amino acids. The CDR3 region is CASSSDPDRYEKLFF. DNA for the CDR3: TGCGCCAGCAGCTCAGATCCGGACAGATATGAAAAACTGTTTTTT.

This clonotype came up a few times. J is TRBJ2-7 and V is TRBV11-2, with 7 bases aligning to TRBD2. V dropped 2 bases and J dropped 2; count of bases not matched to a gene: 6. The CDR3 is made up of 15 amino acids. Germline V gene data show CDR1 as SGHAT and CDR2 as FQNNGV. The CDR3 nucleotides are TGTGCCAGCAGCTTACCGGGGGGACTAACCTACGAGCAGTACTTC. Encoded protein: CASSLPGGLTYEQYF.

This clonotype has at least ten counts. The chain combines TRBV5-1 with TRBJ2-7; no firm D call. V dropped 4 bases and J dropped 5 bases, with 16 bases sitting between them. Germline V CDR1 and CDR2: SGHRS, YFSETQ. CDR3 length: 14 residues. The chain's CDR3 is CASSEDGPINEQYF. CDR3 coding DNA: TGCGCCAGCAGCGAAGACGGACCCATAAACGAGCAGTACTTC.

This clonotype appeared a few times. This may come from a read error, since a much larger clone is one base off. The V and J genes are TRBV5-1 and TRBJ2-7; 10 bases are shared with TRBD2. The V and J ends lost 2 bases and 0 bases, in that order; junction bases with no gene match: 11. The CDR3 covers 18 residues. Germline CDR1 reads SGHRS; CDR2 reads YFSETQ. The CDR3 region is CASSFAGTSVFSSYEQYF. The CDR3 DNA follows: TGCGCCAGCAGCTTCGCCGGGACTAGCGTATTTAGCTCCTACGAGCAGTACTTC. Drawing the rest from reference TRBV5-1 and TRBJ2-7, the complete variable domain is KAGVTQTPRYLIKTRGQQVTLSCSPISGHRSVSWYQQTPGQGLQFLFEYFSETQRNKGNFPGRFSGRQFSNSRSEMNVSTLELGDSALYLCASSFAGTSVFSSYEQYFGPGTRLTVT.

There are many counts of this clonotype. This sequence joins TRBV20-1 and TRBJ2-5; no definite D call. The CDR3 sequence is 15 residues long. The germline V and J ends were trimmed by 5 bases and 4 bases, with 20 bases remaining between them. Per the germline V gene, CDR1 is DFQATT and CDR2 is SNEGSKA (reference sequence). The CDR3 reads CSAGPGSGMGETQYF. CDR3 nucleotide sequence: TGCAGTGCTGGCCCGGGCTCCGGTATGGGAGAGACCCAGTACTTC.

This clonotype was picked up many times. V gene TRBV6-5 combines with J gene TRBJ2-3; weak D call: TRBD2 (6 bases). V lost 0 bases, J lost 2 bases, and 12 bases lay in between. The CDR3 has 16 residues. Germline-derived CDR1 and CDR2 are MNHEY and SVGAGI. Written as DNA, the CDR3 is TGTGCCAGCAGTTACTCGTTCTGGGACTCCACAGATACGCAGTATTTT. It codes for CASSYSFWDSTDTQYF.

There are a few counts of this clonotype. CDR3 region: CASSPNPDNNYGYTF. CDR3 nucleotide sequence: TGCGCCAGCAGCCCTAATCCGGACAATAACTATGGCTACACCTTC. V usage is TRBV4-1 and J usage is TRBJ1-2; maybe TRBD1 (5 bases). The germline V and J ends were trimmed by 4 bases and 1 base, with 13 bases remaining between them. The CDR3 covers 15 residues. Per germline, CDR1 MGHRA and CDR2 YSYEKL.

This clonotype was observed many times. The chain links TRBV6-5 to TRBJ2-5, with D perhaps assigned TRBD1 or TRBD2 (5 bases each). Looked up from germline, CDR1 is MNHEY and CDR2 is SVGAGI. V lost 4 bases to trimming and J lost 5 bases, with 11 bases between them. The CDR3 spans 13 residues. As DNA, the CDR3 is TGTGCCAGCAGTTCAGGGTGGGGGGAGACCCAGTACTTC. Translating gives CASSSGWGETQYF.

This clonotype has a handful of counts. It may be a read error: a sequence one base away is much more abundant. The chain links TRBV2 to TRBJ2-5; D remains unclear. V lost 5 bases, J lost 3 bases, and 4 bases lay in between. From germline, CDR1 is SNHLY and CDR2 FYNNEI. The CDR3 has 11 residues. CDR3 region: CASSPKETQYF. DNA for the CDR3: TGTGCCAGCAGTCCCAAAGAGACCCAGTACTTC.

With regard to this clonotype: The junction and the germline gene differ at one end; a read error may be behind it. The rearrangement joins TRBV18 to TRBJ2-7, with 7 bases fitting TRBD1. The germline V gene has CDR1 KGHSH and CDR2 LQKENI. The CDR3 totals 15 residues. CDR3 amino acids: CANSPNRGPNYEQYF. The CDR3 DNA follows: TGTGCCAACTCACCTAACAGGGGCCCAAATTACGAGCAGTACTTC. Full variable domain (remainder filled in from reference TRBV18 and TRBJ2-7): NAGVMQNPRHLVRRRGQEARLRCSPMKGHSHVYWYRQLPEEGLKFMVYLQKENIIDESGMPKERFSAEFPKEGPSILRIQQVVRGDSAAYFCANSPNRGPNYEQYFGPGTRLTVT.

Ten or more counts support this clonotype. This sequence joins TRBV20-1 and TRBJ2-3; D gene ambiguous. The length of the CDR3 is 13 residues. Germline CDR1 DFQATT, CDR2 SNEGSKA (reference sequence). V lost 3 bases and J lost 2, with 9 bases in between. The DNA for the CDR3 is TGCAGTGCTAGTACGGGCTTCACAGATACGCAGTATTTT. Residues: CSASTGFTDTQYF.

The chain links TRBV5-1 to TRBJ2-1; TRBD2 matches at 9 bases. After removal of 1 base from V and 3 bases from J, the junction contained 5 bases not matched to a gene. CDR3 length: 16 residues. The germline V gene encodes CDR1 SGHRS and CDR2 YFSETQ. The CDR3 sequence is CASSLSSGGFYNEQFF. The CDR3 DNA reads TGCGCCAGCAGCTTGAGTAGCGGGGGATTCTACAATGAGCAGTTCTTC. The complete variable domain, with remaining parts taken from reference TRBV5-1 and TRBJ2-1, reads KAGVTQTPRYLIKTRGQQVTLSCSPISGHRSVSWYQQTPGQGLQFLFEYFSETQRNKGNFPGRFSGRQFSNSRSEMNVSTLELGDSALYLCASSLSSGGFYNEQFFGPGTRLTVL.

This clonotype has ten or more counts. The rearrangement uses TRBV9 and TRBJ2-1, with 8 bases aligning to TRBD1. The V segment lost 0 bases and the J segment 2 bases; nucleotides outside the gene matches: 7. This CDR3 spans 17 amino acids. Germline V lookup: CDR1 SGDLS, CDR2 YYNGEE. The CDR3, as DNA: TGTGCCAGCAGCGTAGCGACCGGGACAGGACCCTACAATGAGCAGTTCTTC. Translated, it gives CASSVATGTGPYNEQFF.

Many counts were recorded for this clonotype. This chain joins TRBV27 and TRBJ2-2; D is ambiguous. CDR3 size: 14 residues. Trimming cost V 6 bases and J 2 bases, with 10 bases left between them. Germline CDR1 reads MNHEY; CDR2 reads SMNVEV (reference sequence). The CDR3 DNA is TGTGCCAGCAGCCCCCAGGTTAACACCGGGGAGCTGTTTTTT. Translating it yields CASSPQVNTGELFF.

This clonotype was seen repeatedly, ten times or more. The gene calls are TRBV20-1 and TRBJ2-1, with 12 bases aligning to TRBD2. J gave up 8 bases and V 2 bases, and 7 bases lay outside the gene matches. The germline gives CDR1 DFQATT, CDR2 SNEGSKA (reference sequence). CDR3 length equals 15 residues. CDR3 region: CSARKVLAGGHEQFF. The CDR3 DNA reads as TGCAGTGCTAGAAAGGTGCTAGCGGGGGGGCATGAGCAGTTCTTC.

In its sample, this clonotype was seen many times. V is TRBV5-1 and J is TRBJ2-1, with D perhaps TRBD2 (5 bases). Per germline, CDR1 SGHRS and CDR2 YFSETQ. V was clipped by 3 bases and J by 1 base, with 11 bases between them. The CDR3 sequence is 15 residues long. The CDR3 loop is CASSWTGGSYNEQFF. The CDR3 coding sequence is TGCGCCAGCAGCTGGACCGGAGGATCCTACAATGAGCAGTTCTTC.